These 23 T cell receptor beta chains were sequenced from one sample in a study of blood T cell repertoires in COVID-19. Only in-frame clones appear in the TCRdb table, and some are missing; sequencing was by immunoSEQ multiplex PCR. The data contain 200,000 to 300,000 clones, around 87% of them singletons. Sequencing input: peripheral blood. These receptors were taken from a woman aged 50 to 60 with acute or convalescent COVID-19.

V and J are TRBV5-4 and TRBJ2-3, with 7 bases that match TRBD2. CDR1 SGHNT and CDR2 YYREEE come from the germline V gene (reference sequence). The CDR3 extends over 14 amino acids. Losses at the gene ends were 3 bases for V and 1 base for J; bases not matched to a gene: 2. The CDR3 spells CASSSRGGTDTQYF. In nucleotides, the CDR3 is TGTGCCAGCAGCTCCCGGGGGGGCACAGATACGCAGTATTTT.

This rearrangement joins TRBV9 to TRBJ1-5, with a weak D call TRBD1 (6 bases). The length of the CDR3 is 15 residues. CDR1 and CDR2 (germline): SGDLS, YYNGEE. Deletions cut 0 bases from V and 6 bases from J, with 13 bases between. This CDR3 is CASSVGQGWGQPQHF. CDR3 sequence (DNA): TGTGCCAGCAGCGTAGGGCAGGGGTGGGGTCAGCCCCAGCATTTT.

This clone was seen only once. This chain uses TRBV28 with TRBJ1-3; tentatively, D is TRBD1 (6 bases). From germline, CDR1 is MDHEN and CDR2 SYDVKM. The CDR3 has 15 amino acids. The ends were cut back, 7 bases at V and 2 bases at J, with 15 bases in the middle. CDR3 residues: CASIDARGPGNTIYF. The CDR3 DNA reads TGTGCCAGCATCGATGCCAGGGGACCTGGAAACACCATATATTTT.

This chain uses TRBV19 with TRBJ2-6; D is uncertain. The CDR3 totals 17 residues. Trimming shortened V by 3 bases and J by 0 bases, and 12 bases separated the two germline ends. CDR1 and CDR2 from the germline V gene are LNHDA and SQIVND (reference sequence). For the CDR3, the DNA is TGTGCCAGTAGTATCATAGATTGGAGCTCTGGGGCCAACGTCCTGACTTTC. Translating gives CASSIIDWSSGANVLTF.

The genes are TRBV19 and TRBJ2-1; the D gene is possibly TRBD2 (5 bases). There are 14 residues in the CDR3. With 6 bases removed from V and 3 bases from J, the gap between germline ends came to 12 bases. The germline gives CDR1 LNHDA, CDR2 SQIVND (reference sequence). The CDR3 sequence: CASRTVEGYNEQFF. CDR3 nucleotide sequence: TGTGCCAGTAGAACCGTCGAGGGCTACAATGAGCAGTTCTTC. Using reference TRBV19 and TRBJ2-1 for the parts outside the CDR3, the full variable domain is DGGITQSPKYLFRKEGQNVTLSCEQNLNHDAMYWYRQDPGQGLRLIYYSQIVNDFQKGDIAEGYSVSREKKESFPLTVTSAQKNPTAFYLCASRTVEGYNEQFFGPGTRLTVL.

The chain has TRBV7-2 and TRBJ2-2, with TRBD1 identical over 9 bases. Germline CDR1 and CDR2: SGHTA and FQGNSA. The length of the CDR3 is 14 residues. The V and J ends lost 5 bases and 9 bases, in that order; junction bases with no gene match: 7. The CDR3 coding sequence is TGTGCCAGCAGCCAGACAGGGGGAGGCCGGGAGCTGTTTTTT. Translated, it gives CASSQTGGGRELFF.

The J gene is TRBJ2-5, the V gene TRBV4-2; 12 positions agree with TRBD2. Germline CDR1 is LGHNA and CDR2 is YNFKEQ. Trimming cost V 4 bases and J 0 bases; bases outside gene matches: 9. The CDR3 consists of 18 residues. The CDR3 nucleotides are TGTGCCAGCAGCCGTGGAAGGACTAGCGGGAATTACCAAGAGACCCAGTACTTC. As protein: CASSRGRTSGNYQETQYF.

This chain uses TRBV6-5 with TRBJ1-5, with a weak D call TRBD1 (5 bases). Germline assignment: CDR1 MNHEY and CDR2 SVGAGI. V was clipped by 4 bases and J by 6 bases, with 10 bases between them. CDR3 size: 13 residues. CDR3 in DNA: TGTGCCAGCAGTTCAGTGGGGCCTCAGCCCCAGCATTTT. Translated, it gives CASSSVGPQPQHF.

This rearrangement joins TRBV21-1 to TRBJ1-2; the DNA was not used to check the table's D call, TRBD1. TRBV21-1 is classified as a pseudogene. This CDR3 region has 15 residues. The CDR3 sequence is CASSKDRQGMVSYTF. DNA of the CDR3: TGTGCCAGCAGCAAAGATCGGCAGGGGATGGTGAGCTACACCTTC.

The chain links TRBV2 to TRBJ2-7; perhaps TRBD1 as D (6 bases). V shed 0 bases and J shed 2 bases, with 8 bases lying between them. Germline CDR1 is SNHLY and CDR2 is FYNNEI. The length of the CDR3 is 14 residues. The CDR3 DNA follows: TGTGCCAGCAGTGAAGCGACAGGCCCCTACGAGCAGTACTTC. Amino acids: CASSEATGPYEQYF.

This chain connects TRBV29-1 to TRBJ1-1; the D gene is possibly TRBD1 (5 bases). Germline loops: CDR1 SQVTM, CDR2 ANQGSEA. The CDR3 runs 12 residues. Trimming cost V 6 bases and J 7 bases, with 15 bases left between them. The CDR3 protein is CSVARRGGEAFF. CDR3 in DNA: TGCAGCGTGGCTCGGAGGGGAGGTGAAGCTTTCTTT.

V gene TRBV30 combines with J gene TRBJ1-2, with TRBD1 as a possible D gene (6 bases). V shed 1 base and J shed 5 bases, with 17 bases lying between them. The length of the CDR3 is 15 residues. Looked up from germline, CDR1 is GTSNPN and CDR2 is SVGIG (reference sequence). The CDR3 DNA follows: TGTGCCTGGAGTGCTGGGAGACAGGTTCGGTATGGCTACACCTTC. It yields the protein CAWSAGRQVRYGYTF.

CDR3 in amino acids: CASSLPGGRHQETQYF. The CDR3 region has the DNA TGTGCCAGCAGCTTGCCGGGCGGGAGGCATCAAGAGACCCAGTACTTC. This sequence joins TRBV5-4 and TRBJ2-5; 8 nucleotides align to TRBD2. The germline CDR1 and CDR2 sequences are SGHNT and YYREEE (reference sequence). This CDR3 has 16 amino acids. V lost 1 base and J lost 2; bases outside the gene matches: 7.

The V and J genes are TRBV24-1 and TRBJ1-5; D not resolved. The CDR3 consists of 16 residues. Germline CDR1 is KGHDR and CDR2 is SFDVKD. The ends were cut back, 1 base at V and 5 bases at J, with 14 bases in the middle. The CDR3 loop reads CATSDFPGYGHQPQHF. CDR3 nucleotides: TGTGCCACCAGTGATTTTCCCGGGTACGGTCATCAGCCCCAGCATTTT.

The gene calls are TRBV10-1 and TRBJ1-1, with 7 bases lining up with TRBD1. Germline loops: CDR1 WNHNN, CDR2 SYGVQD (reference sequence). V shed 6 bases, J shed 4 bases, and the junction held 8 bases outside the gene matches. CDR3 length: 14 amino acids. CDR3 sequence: CASREEQGSTEAFF. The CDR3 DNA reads TGCGCCAGCAGAGAAGAACAGGGGAGCACTGAAGCTTTCTTT.

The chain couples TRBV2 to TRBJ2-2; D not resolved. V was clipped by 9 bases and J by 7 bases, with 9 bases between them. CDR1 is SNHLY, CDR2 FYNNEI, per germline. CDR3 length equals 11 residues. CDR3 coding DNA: TGTGCCAGTAAGCGCGACGGGGAGCTGTTTTTT. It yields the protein CASKRDGELFF.

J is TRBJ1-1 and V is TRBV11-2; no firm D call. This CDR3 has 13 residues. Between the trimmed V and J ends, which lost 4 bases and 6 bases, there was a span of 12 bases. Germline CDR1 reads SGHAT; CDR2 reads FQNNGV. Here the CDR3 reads CASSSIRSAEAFF. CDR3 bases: TGTGCCAGCAGCTCAATACGCAGCGCTGAAGCTTTCTTT.

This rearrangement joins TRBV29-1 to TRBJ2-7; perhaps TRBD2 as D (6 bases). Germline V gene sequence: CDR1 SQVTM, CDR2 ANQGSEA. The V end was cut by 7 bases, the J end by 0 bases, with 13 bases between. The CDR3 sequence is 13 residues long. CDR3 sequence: CSAGGGNSYEQYF. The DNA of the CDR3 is TGCAGCGCCGGGGGTGGAAACTCCTACGAGCAGTACTTC.

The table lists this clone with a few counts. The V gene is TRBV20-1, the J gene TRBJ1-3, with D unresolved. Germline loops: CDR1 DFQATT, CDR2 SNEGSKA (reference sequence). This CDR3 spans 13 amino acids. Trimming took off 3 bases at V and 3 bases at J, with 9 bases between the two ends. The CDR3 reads CSASGQNGNTIYF. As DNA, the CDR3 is TGCAGTGCTAGTGGGCAGAATGGAAACACCATATATTTT.

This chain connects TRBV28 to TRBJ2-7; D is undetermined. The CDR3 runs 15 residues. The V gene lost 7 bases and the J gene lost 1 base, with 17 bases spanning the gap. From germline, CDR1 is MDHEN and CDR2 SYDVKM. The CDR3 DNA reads TGTGCCAGCAATTCGGCCGACTCTATATCCTACGAGCAGTACTTC. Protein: CASNSADSISYEQYF.

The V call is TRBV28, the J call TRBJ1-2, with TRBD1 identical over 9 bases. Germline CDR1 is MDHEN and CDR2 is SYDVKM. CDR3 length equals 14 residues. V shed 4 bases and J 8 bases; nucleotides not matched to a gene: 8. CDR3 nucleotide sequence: TGTGCCAGCAGTTCCACAGGGGGCCTGCTCGGCTACACCTTC. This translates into CASSSTGGLLGYTF.

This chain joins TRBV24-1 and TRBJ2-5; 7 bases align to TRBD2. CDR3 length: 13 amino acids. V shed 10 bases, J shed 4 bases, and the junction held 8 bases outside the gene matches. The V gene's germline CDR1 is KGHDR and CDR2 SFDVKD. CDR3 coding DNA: TGTGCCACGCGGGAGACCCTAGGAGAGACCCAGTACTTC. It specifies CATRETLGETQYF.

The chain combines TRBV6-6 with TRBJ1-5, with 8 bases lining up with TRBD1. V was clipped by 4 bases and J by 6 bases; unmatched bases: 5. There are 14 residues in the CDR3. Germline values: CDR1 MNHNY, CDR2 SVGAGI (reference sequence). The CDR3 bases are TGTGCCAGCAGTTCAGGACAGGGAGGTCAGCCCCAGCATTTT. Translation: CASSSGQGGQPQHF.